A single sample is the source of the 18 T cell receptor beta chains below, sequenced in a study of CD8 T cells in ankylosing spondylitis. TCRdb passed the 5' RACE reads through MiXCR, listing each CDR3 protein once. The repertoire holds under 450,000 distinct CDR3 sequences, under 20% seen once, with 0.85% to 1.3% in the top ten. General study findings and limits: The study identified a TCR beta motif of under ten highly homologous variants that appeared characteristic of ankylosing spondylitis blood.

The antigens these receptors bind are not known. Sequenced input: blood, either unsorted or a sorted T cell fraction (not recorded which). Every receptor here comes from a male donor with ankylosing spondylitis.

Ten or more counts support this clonotype. V and J are TRBV4-1 and TRBJ1-2; 9 nucleotides line up with TRBD1. The CDR3 loop spans 15 amino acids. The germline gives CDR1 MGHRA, CDR2 YSYEKL. V lost 2 bases, J lost 4 bases, and 5 bases stayed unmatched. CDR3 amino acids: CASSQQQGAVYGYTF. In nucleotides, the CDR3 is TGCGCCAGCAGCCAACAACAGGGGGCGGTCTATGGCTACACCTTC.

This clonotype was seen a handful of times. This chain uses TRBV6-2 or TRBV6-3 with TRBJ2-7; D not certain. This CDR3 contains 13 residues. Germline CDR1 MNHEY, CDR2 SVGEGT. With 5 bases removed from V and 7 bases from J, the gap between germline ends came to 15 bases. CDR3 sequence: CASSRPPKGEQYF. CDR3 sequence (DNA): TGTGCCAGCAGTAGACCCCCCAAGGGAGAGCAGTACTTC.

This rearrangement joins TRBV6-1 to TRBJ2-1; 8 nucleotides match TRBD2. The germline V gene has CDR1 MNHNS and CDR2 SASEGT. This CDR3 is built from 17 residues. Trimming took 3 bases from V and 4 from J; bases not matched to a gene: 11. CDR3 residues: CASSESGGHTRYNEQFF. The CDR3 coding sequence is TGTGCCAGCAGTGAGAGCGGGGGCCATACACGTTACAATGAGCAGTTCTTC.

This clonotype turned up a few times. The rearrangement uses TRBV21-1 and TRBJ1-5; no DNA check was done on the table's D call, TRBD1. TRBV21-1 is flagged as a pseudogene. This CDR3 is built from 18 residues. The CDR3 region is CASSKDGIGQGIHQPQHF. In DNA, the CDR3 is TGTGCCAGCAGCAAAGACGGTATCGGACAGGGGATTCATCAGCCCCAGCATTTT.

This clonotype was picked up a small number of times. J is TRBJ2-5 and V is TRBV15, with TRBD2 as a possible D gene (5 bases). Germline CDR1 LNHNV, CDR2 YYDKDF (reference sequence). CDR3 size: 13 residues. V lost 0 bases and J lost 3, with 5 bases in between. The CDR3 here is CATSREREETQYF. CDR3 sequence (DNA): TGTGCCACCAGCAGAGAGAGGGAAGAGACCCAGTACTTC.

V gene TRBV4-2 combines with J gene TRBJ2-2, with 13 bases aligning to TRBD2. This CDR3 comprises 18 residues. The V segment lost 4 bases and the J segment 5 bases; nucleotides outside the gene matches: 10. CDR1 is LGHNA, CDR2 YNFKEQ, per germline. The CDR3 loop reads CASSPITSGGAVTGELFF. CDR3 coding DNA: TGTGCCAGCAGCCCTATTACTAGCGGGGGGGCTGTGACCGGGGAGCTGTTTTTT.

This clonotype was detected a few times. V is TRBV5-1 and J is TRBJ2-3, with 13 bases aligning to TRBD2. Germline CDR1 and CDR2: SGHRS and YFSETQ. V trimming: 3 bases; J trimming: 3 bases; junction bases outside the gene matches: 4. This CDR3 has 16 residues. Written as DNA, the CDR3 is TGCGCCAGCAGCTCACTAGCGGGGGGGCAGACAGATACGCAGTATTTT. Amino acid sequence: CASSSLAGGQTDTQYF.

The rearrangement links TRBV29-1 to TRBJ2-1; D might be TRBD1 (6 bases). The ends were cut back, 7 bases at V and 7 bases at J, with 17 bases in the middle. Germline loops: CDR1 SQVTM, CDR2 ANQGSEA. The CDR3 runs to 13 residues. The CDR3 nucleotides read TGCAGCGCTAACAGGGTGGAATGGAATGAGCAGTTCTTC. Its protein is CSANRVEWNEQFF.

CDR3 amino acids: CASSRTVRSYEQYF. As DNA, the CDR3 is TGTGCCAGCAGCCGCACAGTACGCTCCTACGAGCAGTACTTC. The chain recombines TRBV7-6 with TRBJ2-7; D uncertain. The CDR3 has 14 amino acids. Germline CDR1 SGHVS, CDR2 FNYEAQ. V was cut by 5 bases and J by 0 bases, with 11 bases left in between.

Points on this clonotype: Compared with germline, one end of the junction differs, possibly owing to a read error. This chain uses TRBV5-1 with TRBJ2-1; 7 bases are shared with TRBD2. The CDR3 totals 15 residues. CDR1 and CDR2 (germline): SGHRS, YFSETQ. This chain's CDR3 is CASSWGLRDYKEQFF. Written as DNA, the CDR3 is TGCGCCAGCAGCTGGGGGTTGCGGGACTACAAAGAGCAGTTCTTC.

This clonotype was recorded many times. The V call is TRBV5-1, the J call TRBJ1-2; TRBD1 matches 7 bases. The CDR3 spans 15 residues. V lost 5 bases and J lost 4; bases outside the gene matches: 11. CDR1 and CDR2 (germline): SGHRS, YFSETQ. As DNA, the CDR3 is TGCGCCAGCAGAGTCGGACAGGCGATACCCTATGGCTACACCTTC. The encoded protein is CASRVGQAIPYGYTF.

V is TRBV12-3 or TRBV12-4 and J is TRBJ2-5; D unclear. Trimming took off 5 bases at V and 5 bases at J, with 9 bases between the two ends. CDR3 length: 12 amino acids. CDR3 amino acids: CASSRMRETQYF. CDR3 nucleotide sequence: TGTGCCAGCAGTCGCATGAGGGAGACCCAGTACTTC.

This clonotype was observed a handful of times. CDR3 nucleotides: TGTGCCTGGAGTGTAATGAGGACCGGTGAGCAGTTCTTC. Protein product: CAWSVMRTGEQFF. The chain has TRBV30 and TRBJ2-1; no reliable D call. The CDR3 contains 13 residues. From germline, CDR1 is GTSNPN and CDR2 SVGIG (reference sequence). Between the trimmed V and J ends, which lost 0 bases and 9 bases, there was a span of 12 bases.

This chain links TRBV18 with TRBJ1-1; D unresolved. The CDR3 has 15 amino acids. Trimming stripped 3 bases from V and 5 bases from J, with 16 bases between. Germline V gene data show CDR1 as KGHSH and CDR2 as LQKENI. The CDR3, as DNA: TGTGCCAGCTCACCCACTACGGGGATAGGGACTGAAGCTTTCTTT. Amino acid sequence: CASSPTTGIGTEAFF.

The chain uses TRBV24-1 and TRBJ1-2; 8 bases fit TRBD1. Per the germline V gene, CDR1 is KGHDR and CDR2 is SFDVKD. This CDR3 is built from 13 residues. V was pared by 8 bases and J by 6 bases, with 7 bases of the junction left unmatched. The CDR3 reads CATTVQGADGYTF. DNA for the CDR3: TGTGCCACCACGGTTCAGGGGGCCGATGGCTACACCTTC.

This clonotype was seen more than once but under ten times. The chain carries TRBV7-9 and TRBJ2-7; no clear D gene. CDR3 size: 15 residues. In germline, CDR1 is SEHNR, CDR2 FQNEAQ (reference sequence). The germline V and J ends were trimmed by 4 bases and 0 bases, with 13 bases remaining between them. The CDR3: CASSYPPGGSYEQYF. Written as DNA, the CDR3 is TGTGCCAGCAGCTACCCCCCGGGCGGCTCCTACGAGCAGTACTTC.

There are many counts of this clonotype. The gene calls are TRBV4-2 and TRBJ2-1, with 11 bases aligning to TRBD2. The CDR3 is made up of 16 amino acids. With 4 bases clipped from V and 2 bases from J, the junction kept 4 bases outside the gene matches. Germline values: CDR1 LGHNA, CDR2 YNFKEQ. The CDR3 coding sequence is TGTGCCAGCAGCCCGCCGGGACTAGCGGCCTACAATGAGCAGTTCTTC. Encoded protein: CASSPPGLAAYNEQFF.

This clonotype was seen ten or more times. The chain uses TRBV12-3 or TRBV12-4 and TRBJ1-3, with D possibly TRBD1 on 6 matching bases. V was trimmed by 5 bases and J by 1 base, leaving 12 bases between them. The CDR3 length is 15 residues. The CDR3 here is CASSLGQFSGNTIYF. The CDR3 DNA is TGTGCCAGCAGTCTCGGACAGTTTTCTGGAAACACCATATATTTT.